The 17 T cell receptor beta chains in this list originate from one sample, sequenced in a study of blood T cells in healthy people across ages (dated by TCRdb to between 2014 and 2016). Receptors were amplified or captured by 5' RACE. TCRdb shows the sequencer as Illumina HiSeq 2500. The second PCR ran for roughly 7 to 11 cycles and used a J-beta primer mix along with a sample-barcoded 5' primer. Using fastp at Q25 and MiXCR, TCRdb reprocessed the public reads and kept productive beta chains. A single entry per CDR3 protein holds the most common genes and DNA from its merged rows. The sample table records 850,000 to 1,100,000 distinct CDR3 sequences; less than 45% of these occur just once. The ten largest clones add up to around 13% of the sample. Sequencing used blood. These receptors originate from a young man in good health.

The table lists this clonotype with a few counts. The rearrangement uses TRBV9 and TRBJ2-3; D gene ambiguous. V lost 0 bases and J 5 bases, leaving 10 bases between the germline ends. This CDR3 is 14 amino acids long. Per the germline V gene, CDR1 is SGDLS and CDR2 is YYNGEE. The DNA for the CDR3 is TGTGCCAGCAGCGTAGTGAATAGATTAGATACGCAGTATTTT. This codes for CASSVVNRLDTQYF.

The chain carries TRBV4-3 and TRBJ2-3; D unclear. Germline V gene sequence: CDR1 LGHNA, CDR2 YSLEER. The CDR3 covers 17 residues. V dropped 0 bases and J dropped 4 bases, with 17 bases sitting between them. This chain's CDR3 is CASSQDPHLPSSDTQYF. The CDR3 nucleotides are TGCGCCAGCAGCCAAGATCCCCATCTACCCTCGTCAGATACGCAGTATTTT.

The chain combines TRBV7-2 with TRBJ2-3; 8 bases are shared with TRBD2. Unmatched junction bases numbered 9, after V lost 1 base and J lost 0 bases. This CDR3 is built from 18 residues. Per germline, CDR1 SGHTA and CDR2 FQGNSA. DNA of the CDR3: TGTGCCAGCAGCTTAGTCTTGGCTAGCGGGTATAGCACAGATACGCAGTATTTT. Amino acids: CASSLVLASGYSTDTQYF.

The sample holds a few counts of this clonotype. The chain employs TRBV7-2 and TRBJ2-3; a possible D gene is TRBD2 (6 bases). CDR3 length: 15 amino acids. Trimming took 7 bases from V and 0 from J, leaving 14 bases between them. Per the germline V gene, CDR1 is SGHTA and CDR2 is FQGNSA. The CDR3 DNA sequence: TGTGCCAGCACCCACGCGGGGACTAGCACAGATACGCAGTATTTT. It specifies CASTHAGTSTDTQYF.

Only a few counts were recorded for this clonotype. This CDR3 reads CASSFGQGGTYEQYF. The CDR3 coding sequence is TGTGCCAGCAGTTTTGGGCAGGGGGGGACCTACGAGCAGTACTTC. The chain is built from TRBV12-3 or TRBV12-4 and TRBJ2-7; D may be TRBD1 or TRBD2 (7 bases each). Trimming cost V 3 bases and J 2 bases, with 14 bases left between them. The CDR3 covers 15 residues.

The V gene is TRBV4-3, the J gene TRBJ1-4, with D unresolved. The CDR3 has 16 amino acids. The V gene's germline CDR1 is LGHNA and CDR2 YSLEER. Between the trimmed V and J ends, which lost 0 bases and 14 bases, there was a span of 22 bases. The CDR3 spells CASSQDPWRFPVGLFF. CDR3 coding DNA: TGCGCCAGCAGCCAAGATCCGTGGCGGTTCCCTGTAGGGCTGTTTTTT.

About this clonotype: The junction shows a germline mismatch at one end, possibly a read error. The chain has TRBV24-1 and TRBJ2-5; D is possibly TRBD2 (7 bases). There are 14 residues in the CDR3. Germline loops: CDR1 KGHDR, CDR2 SFDVKD. For the CDR3, the DNA is TGTGTCACCGGGGAGGGGGGAAATCAAGAGACCCAGTACTTC. Residues: CVTGEGGNQETQYF.

This sequence joins TRBV12-5 and TRBJ2-2; 7 nucleotides agree with TRBD1. CDR1 and CDR2 from the germline V gene are LGHNT and FRNRAP. CDR3 length: 15 residues. Unmatched junction bases numbered 5, after V lost 1 base and J lost 6 bases. The CDR3 sequence: CASGLGRQGSGELFF. The CDR3 DNA reads TGTGCTAGTGGTTTGGGACGACAGGGATCCGGGGAGCTGTTTTTT.

This rearrangement joins TRBV12-3 or TRBV12-4 to TRBJ1-2; D is unresolved. V gave up 8 bases and J gave up 4 bases, with 20 bases separating them. This CDR3 has 15 amino acids. CDR3 loop: CASGSPGGGGYGYTF. The DNA of the CDR3 is TGTGCCAGCGGTTCCCCGGGAGGAGGCGGCTATGGCTACACCTTC.

This chain joins TRBV6-2 or TRBV6-3 and TRBJ1-2; possibly TRBD1 for D (5 bases). Germline values: CDR1 MNHEY, CDR2 SVGEGT. V shed 0 bases and J shed 4 bases, with 15 bases lying between them. There are 16 residues in the CDR3. CDR3 DNA sequence: TGTGCCAGCAGTTACTCGATCCTGGGGCTCGGCTATGGCTACACCTTC. Protein sequence: CASSYSILGLGYGYTF.

This rearrangement joins TRBV6-1 to TRBJ1-2; D unclear. Trimming stripped 1 base from V and 0 bases from J, with 12 bases between. This CDR3 spans 16 amino acids. Germline V gives CDR1 MNHNS, CDR2 SASEGT. The CDR3 sequence is CASSEEVQTPNYGYTF. The DNA of the CDR3 is TGTGCCAGCAGTGAAGAGGTACAGACACCTAACTATGGCTACACCTTC.

The DNA for the CDR3 is TGTGCCAGCAGCTTAAGTAGCGCGGAGAACACTGAAGCTTTCTTT. The encoded protein is CASSLSSAENTEAFF. The chain joins TRBV7-3 to TRBJ1-1; D remains unclear. The CDR3 totals 15 residues. V lost 1 base and J 1 base, leaving 10 bases between the germline ends. The germline CDR1 and CDR2 sequences are SGHTA and FQGTGA. Together with reference TRBV7-3 and TRBJ1-1, the CDR3 gives the full variable domain: GAGVSQTPSNKVTEKGKYVELRCDPISGHTALYWYRQSLGQGPEFLIYFQGTGAADDSGLPNDRFFAVRPEGSVSTLKIQRTERGDSAVYLCASSLSSAENTEAFFGQGTRLTVV.

This clonotype was counted between two and nine times. The chain recombines TRBV27 with TRBJ2-1; D perhaps matches TRBD1 (6 bases). Trimming shortened V by 6 bases and J by 10 bases, and 16 bases separated the two germline ends. Germline V gene data show CDR1 as MNHEY and CDR2 as SMNVEV (reference sequence). There are 13 residues in the CDR3. The CDR3 region has the DNA TGTGCCAGCAGAACCAACAGGGTCGGGGAGCAGTTCTTC. It is translated as CASRTNRVGEQFF.

The chain joins TRBV7-9 to TRBJ2-1; no reliable D call. The DNA end lines up better with TRBJ2-7; the J call may be wrong. Germline CDR1 and CDR2: SEHNR and FQNEAQ (reference sequence). The CDR3 spans 13 residues. In DNA, the CDR3 is TGTGCCAGCAGCGCCAAGGCGAACAATGAGCAGTACTTC. Translated, it gives CASSAKANNEQYF.

The V gene is TRBV12-3 or TRBV12-4, the J gene TRBJ2-7; D not certain. Trimming removed 5 bases from V and 2 bases from J, with 13 bases in between. The CDR3 runs 14 residues. Here the CDR3 DNA reads TGTGCCAGCAGTGTAGGCTTCGGAGCCTACGAGCAGTACTTC. Amino acid sequence: CASSVGFGAYEQYF.

This clonotype was recorded only once. The V gene is TRBV5-6, the J gene TRBJ2-5; D gene ambiguous. The germline V and J ends were trimmed by 4 bases and 0 bases, with 7 bases remaining between them. Germline values: CDR1 SGHDT, CDR2 YYEEEE. There are 13 residues in the CDR3. This CDR3 reads CASSAGYQETQYF. The CDR3 nucleotides are TGTGCCAGCAGCGCTGGGTACCAAGAGACCCAGTACTTC.

The rearrangement links TRBV6-4 to TRBJ1-1; D not certain. Germline loops: CDR1 MRHNA, CDR2 SNTAGT. The CDR3 is 15 residues long. V lost 5 bases, J lost 1 base, and 14 bases lay in between. CDR3 amino acids: CASSILELENTEAFF. CDR3 in DNA: TGTGCCAGCAGTATCTTAGAGTTAGAGAACACTGAAGCTTTCTTT.